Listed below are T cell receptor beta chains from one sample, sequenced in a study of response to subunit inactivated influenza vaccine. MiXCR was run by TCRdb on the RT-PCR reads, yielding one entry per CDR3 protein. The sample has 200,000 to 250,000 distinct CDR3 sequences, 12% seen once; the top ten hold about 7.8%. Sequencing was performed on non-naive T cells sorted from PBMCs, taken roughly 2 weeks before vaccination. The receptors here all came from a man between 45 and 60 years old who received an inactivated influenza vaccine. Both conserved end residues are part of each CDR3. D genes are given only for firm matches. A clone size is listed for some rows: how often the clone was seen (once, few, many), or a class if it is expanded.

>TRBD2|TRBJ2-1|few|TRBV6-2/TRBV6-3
CASTHRASGKISDNEQFF
TGTGCCAGCACTCACCGGGCTAGCGGGAAAATCAGCGACAATGAGCAGTTCTTC
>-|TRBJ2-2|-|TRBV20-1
CSARDMGRGDTGELFF
TGCAGTGCTAGAGATATGGGCAGGGGGGACACCGGGGAGCTGTTTTTT
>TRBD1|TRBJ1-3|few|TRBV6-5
CASSYDRGAGNTIYF
TGTGCCAGCAGTTACGACAGGGGGGCTGGAAACACCATATATTTT
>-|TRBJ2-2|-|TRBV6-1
CASVRGLDTGELFF
TGTGCCAGCGTACGGGGTTTGGACACCGGGGAGCTGTTTTTT
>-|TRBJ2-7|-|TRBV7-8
CASSRRGANSYEQYF
TGTGCCAGCAGCCGCCGGGGGGCGAACTCCTACGAGCAGTACTTC
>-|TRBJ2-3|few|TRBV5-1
CASSLGSGGADTQYF
TGCGCCAGCAGCTTGGGTTCAGGGGGGGCAGATACGCAGTATTTT
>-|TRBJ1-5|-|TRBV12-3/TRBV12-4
CASSLEQGRQPQHF
TGTGCCAGCAGTTTGGAACAGGGTCGTCAGCCCCAGCATTTT
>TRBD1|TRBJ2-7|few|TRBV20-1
CSAPPRTGATGEQYF
TGCAGTGCTCCCCCCCGGACAGGGGCAACGGGCGAGCAGTACTTC
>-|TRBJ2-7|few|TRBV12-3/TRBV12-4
CASRDNDRTYEQYF
TGTGCCAGCAGGGACAACGACAGAACCTACGAGCAGTACTTC
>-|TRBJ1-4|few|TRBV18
CASSPQGANEKLFF
TGTGCCAGCTCACCTCAGGGTGCTAATGAAAAACTGTTTTTT
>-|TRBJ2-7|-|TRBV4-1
CASSQVGSASSEQYF
TGCGCCAGCAGCCAAGTAGGCTCAGCGTCGTCCGAGCAGTACTTC
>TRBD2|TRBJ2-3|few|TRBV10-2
CASSESLSGRAGTQYF
TGCGCCAGCAGTGAGAGCTTAAGCGGGAGGGCCGGTACGCAGTATTTT
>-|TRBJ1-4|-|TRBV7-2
CASSLTGAIGKLFF
TGTGCCAGCAGCTTGACAGGAGCCATAGGAAAACTGTTTTTT
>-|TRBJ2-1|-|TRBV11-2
CASSLSARTGRAFF
TGTGCCAGCAGCTTATCCGCCCGGACAGGGAGGGCGTTCTTC
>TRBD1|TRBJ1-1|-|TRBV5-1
CASSLGQGAEAFF
TGCGCCAGCAGCTTGGGACAGGGCGCTGAAGCTTTCTTT
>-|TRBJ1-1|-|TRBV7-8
CASSLVGGVRVNTEAFF
TGTGCCAGCAGCTTAGTGGGTGGCGTCCGGGTGAACACTGAAGCTTTCTTT
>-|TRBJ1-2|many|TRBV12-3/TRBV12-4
CASSSFRGYTF
TGTGCCAGCAGCTCTTTCCGTGGCTACACCTTC
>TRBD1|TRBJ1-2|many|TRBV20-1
CSATPGQGAAFYGYTF
TGCAGTGCTACCCCCGGACAGGGGGCCGCCTTCTATGGCTACACCTTC
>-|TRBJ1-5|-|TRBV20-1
CSARVANQPQHF
TGCAGTGCTAGGGTAGCAAATCAGCCCCAGCATTTT
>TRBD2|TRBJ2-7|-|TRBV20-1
CSASNRAGGDHEQYF
TGCAGTGCTTCAAATCGGGCGGGAGGGGACCACGAGCAGTACTTC
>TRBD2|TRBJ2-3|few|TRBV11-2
CASSLELRSGRVTDTQYF
TGTGCCAGCAGCTTAGAGCTGCGCAGCGGGAGGGTGACAGATACGCAGTATTTT
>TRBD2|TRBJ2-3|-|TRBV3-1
CASSQERGEGTDTQYF
TGTGCCAGCAGCCAAGAACGGGGGGAGGGTACAGATACGCAGTATTTT
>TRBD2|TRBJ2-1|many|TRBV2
CASRALAGAYNEQFF
TGTGCCAGCAGAGCACTAGCGGGGGCCTACAATGAGCAGTTCTTC
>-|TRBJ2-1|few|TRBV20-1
CSARDINEQFF
TGCAGTGCTAGAGATATAAATGAGCAGTTCTTC
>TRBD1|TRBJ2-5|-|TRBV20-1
CSARKTGVQETQYF
TGCAGTGCCCGGAAGACAGGGGTCCAAGAGACCCAGTACTTC
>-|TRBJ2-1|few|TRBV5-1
CASSLGQLTWSSYNEQFF
TGCGCCAGCAGCTTGGGACAGCTAACGTGGAGCTCCTACAATGAGCAGTTCTTC
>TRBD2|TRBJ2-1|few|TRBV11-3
CASSLGRTSGEQFF
TGTGCCAGCAGCTTAGGTCGGACTAGCGGTGAGCAGTTCTTC
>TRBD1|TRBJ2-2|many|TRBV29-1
CSVRTGGLVGELFF
TGCAGCGTTAGGACAGGGGGCTTGGTCGGGGAGCTGTTTTTT
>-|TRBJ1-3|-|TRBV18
CASSPGVNSGNTIYF
TGTGCCAGCTCACCTGGGGTGAACTCTGGAAACACCATATATTTT
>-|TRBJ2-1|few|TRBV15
CATSRSRPGTRSYNEQFF
TGTGCCACCAGCAGATCCCGACCCGGGACACGTTCCTACAATGAGCAGTTCTTC
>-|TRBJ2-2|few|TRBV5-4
CASSLEQIGELFF
TGTGCCAGCAGCTTGGAGCAGATCGGGGAGCTGTTTTTT
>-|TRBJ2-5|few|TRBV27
CASSPRYPQETQYF
TGTGCCAGCAGTCCCCGATATCCGCAAGAGACCCAGTACTTC
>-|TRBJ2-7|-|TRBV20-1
CSARIPGGRSYEQYF
TGCAGTGCTAGGATACCCGGGGGGCGATCCTACGAGCAGTACTTC
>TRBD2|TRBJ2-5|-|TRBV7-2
CASSSGLVSETQYF
TGTGCCAGCAGCTCTGGACTAGTCTCAGAGACCCAGTACTTC
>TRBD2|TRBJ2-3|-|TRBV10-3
CAIMRSGGDTDTQYF
TGTGCCATCATGAGGTCGGGGGGGGACACAGATACGCAGTATTTT
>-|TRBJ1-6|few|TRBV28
CASSLRALRGSPLHF
TGTGCCAGCAGTTTGAGGGCCCTTCGGGGTTCACCCCTCCACTTT
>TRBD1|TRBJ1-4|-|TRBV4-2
CASSQATGVGTNEKLFF
TGTGCCAGCAGCCAAGCGACAGGGGTGGGGACTAATGAAAAACTGTTTTTT
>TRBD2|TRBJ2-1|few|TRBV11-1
CASSFAFLAGDNEQFF
TGTGCCAGCAGCTTTGCGTTTCTAGCGGGAGACAATGAGCAGTTCTTC
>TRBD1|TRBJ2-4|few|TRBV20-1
CSAFKGQADGKNIQYF
TGCAGTGCCTTTAAGGGACAGGCGGACGGCAAAAACATTCAGTACTTC
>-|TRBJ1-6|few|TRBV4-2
CASSQRDFTEGSPLHF
TGTGCCAGCAGCCAAAGGGACTTCACGGAGGGTTCACCCCTCCACTTT
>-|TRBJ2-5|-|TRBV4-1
CASSQEVESRGTQYF
TGCGCCAGCAGCCAAGAGGTCGAGTCGAGGGGGACCCAGTACTTC
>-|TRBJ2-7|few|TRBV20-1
CSAHDRPNYEQYF
TGCAGTGCTCACGACAGGCCAAATTACGAGCAGTACTTC
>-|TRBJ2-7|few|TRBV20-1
CSVRMVGSPYEQYF
TGCAGTGTACGGATGGTCGGGAGCCCCTACGAGCAGTACTTC
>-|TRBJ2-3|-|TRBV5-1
CASSLKIQGGTETQYF
TGCGCCAGCAGCCTGAAAATACAGGGAGGCACAGAAACGCAGTATTTT
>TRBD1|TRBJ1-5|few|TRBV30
CAWRRQGLSNQPQHF
TGTGCCTGGAGGAGACAGGGTCTGAGCAATCAGCCCCAGCATTTT
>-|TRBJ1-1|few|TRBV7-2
CASSLVKGTEAFF
TGTGCCAGCAGCTTAGTAAAAGGGACTGAAGCTTTCTTT